The next 5 T cell receptor beta chains were all read from a single sample in a study of cytomegalovirus exposure and HLA in healthy donors. The PCR ran on 60 Vbeta and 13 Jbeta primers. Produced via immunoSEQ multiplex PCR; TCRdb's table is partial and in-frame only. This sample has approximately 190,000 clones, with about 80% found just once. The sequenced sample was PBMCs. The receptor set was obtained from a woman aged 25 to 39 in good health and CMV-seropositive.

In this sample, this clone turned up a few times. The V and J genes are TRBV4-1 and TRBJ2-3; D not resolved. Germline V gene data show CDR1 as MGHRA and CDR2 as YSYEKL. Trimming took 1 base from V and 0 from J, leaving 8 bases between them. CDR3 length equals 15 residues. In DNA, the CDR3 is TGCGCCAGCAGCCAAGTCGCGGTTAGCACAGATACGCAGTATTTT. Translating gives CASSQVAVSTDTQYF.

J is TRBJ2-1 and V is TRBV5-1; TRBD2 agrees at 7 bases. The CDR3 contains 16 residues. Germline CDR1 SGHRS, CDR2 YFSETQ. V gave up 5 bases and J gave up 3 bases; unmatched junction bases: 11. CDR3 coding DNA: TGCGCCAGCAGGGAGTCGGCGGGAGTTATCTACAATGAGCAGTTCTTC. It is translated as CASRESAGVIYNEQFF.

J is TRBJ2-7 and V is TRBV6-5; 8 positions match TRBD2. The length of the CDR3 is 12 residues. V shed 5 bases and J 12 bases; nucleotides not matched to a gene: 9. From germline, CDR1 is MNHEY and CDR2 SVGAGI. DNA for the CDR3: TGTGCCAGCAGTCCGTCGGGGGGGATGGTGTACTTC. It encodes CASSPSGGMVYF.

The V gene is TRBV14, the J gene TRBJ1-6; D gene uncertain. Deletions cut 3 bases from V and 6 bases from J, with 9 bases between. The CDR3 spans 14 residues. The V gene's germline CDR1 is SGHDN and CDR2 FVKESK. The CDR3 DNA sequence: TGTGCCAGCAGCCATACGGTCGCTAATTCACCCCTCCACTTT. It is translated as CASSHTVANSPLHF.

This clone occurred once. V usage is TRBV5-1 and J usage is TRBJ2-1; TRBD2 aligns across 9 bases. The J segment lost 5 bases and the V segment lost 4 bases, leaving 10 bases of the junction unmatched. This CDR3 is built from 16 residues. Per the germline V gene, CDR1 is SGHRS and CDR2 is YFSETQ. CDR3 region: CASSTGLAMIDNEQFF. CDR3 coding DNA: TGCGCCAGCAGCACGGGACTAGCAATGATCGACAATGAGCAGTTCTTC.